This T cell receptor (beta chain) was documented in a study of T cells in Graves' hyperthyroidism and ophthalmopathy. Study findings and constraints: In the blood, most expanded thyroid clonotypes above 0.001 appeared as well. Ophthalmopathy was identified by the model a median about 6 months ahead of onset.

TCR beta CDR3 regions were amplified from RNA. A first-round RT-PCR of the TCR CDR3 used the HTBI primer set. MiXCR, run by TCRdb on the multiplex PCR reads, gives a single entry per CDR3 protein. The profile shows a few hundred thousand distinct CDR3 sequences, approximately 16% of them singletons. This clonotype was picked up many times. Its antigen is as yet unknown. One end of the junction does not line up with germline, which may come from a read error. The CDR3 length is 14 residues. This rearrangement joins TRBV12-3 or TRBV12-4 to TRBJ2-7; 8 bases line up with TRBD2. The TCR was taken from a man aged 35-49 years with Graves' hyperthyroidism. The sequencing input was blood. For the CDR3, the DNA is TGTGCCAGCAGTCAAGCGGGGGCCTTCTACGGGCAGTACTTC. Its protein is CASSQAGAFYGQYF.